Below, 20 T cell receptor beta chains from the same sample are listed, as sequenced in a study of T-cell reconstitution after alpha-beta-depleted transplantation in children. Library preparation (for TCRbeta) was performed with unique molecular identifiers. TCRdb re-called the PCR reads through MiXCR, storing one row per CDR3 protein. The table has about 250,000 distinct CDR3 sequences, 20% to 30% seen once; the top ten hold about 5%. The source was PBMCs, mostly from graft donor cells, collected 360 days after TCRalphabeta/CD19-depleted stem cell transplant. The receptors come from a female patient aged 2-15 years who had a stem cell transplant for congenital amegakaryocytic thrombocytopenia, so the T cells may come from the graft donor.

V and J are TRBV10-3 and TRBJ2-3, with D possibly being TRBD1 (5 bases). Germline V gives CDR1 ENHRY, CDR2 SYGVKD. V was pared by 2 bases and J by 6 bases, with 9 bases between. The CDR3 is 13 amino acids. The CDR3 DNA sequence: TGTGCCATCAGTGAGGGGGCCGGGGATACGCAGTATTTT. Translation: CAISEGAGDTQYF.

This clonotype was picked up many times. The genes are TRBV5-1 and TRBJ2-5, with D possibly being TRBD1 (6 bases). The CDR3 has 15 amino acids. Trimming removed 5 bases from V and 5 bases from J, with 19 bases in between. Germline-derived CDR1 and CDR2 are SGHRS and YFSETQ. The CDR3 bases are TGCGCCAGCAGTTCCAGGGGCCAGGGGTTGGAGACCCAGTACTTC. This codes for CASSSRGQGLETQYF.

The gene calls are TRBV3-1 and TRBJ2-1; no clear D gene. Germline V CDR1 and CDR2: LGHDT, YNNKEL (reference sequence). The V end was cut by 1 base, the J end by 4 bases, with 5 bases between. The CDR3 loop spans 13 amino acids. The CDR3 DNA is TGTGCCAGCAGCCAAGGCATATACAATGAGCAGTTCTTC. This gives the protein CASSQGIYNEQFF.

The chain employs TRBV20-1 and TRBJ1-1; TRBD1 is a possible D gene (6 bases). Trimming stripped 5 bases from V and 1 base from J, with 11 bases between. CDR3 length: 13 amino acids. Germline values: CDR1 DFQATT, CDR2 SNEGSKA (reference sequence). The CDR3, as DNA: TGCAGTGCTGATGAGGGGGGGAACACTGAAGCTTTCTTT. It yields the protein CSADEGGNTEAFF.

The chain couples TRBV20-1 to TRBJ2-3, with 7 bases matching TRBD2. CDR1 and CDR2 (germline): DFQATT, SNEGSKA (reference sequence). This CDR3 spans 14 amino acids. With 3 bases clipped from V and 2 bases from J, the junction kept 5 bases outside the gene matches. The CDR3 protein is CSASEAGITDTQYF. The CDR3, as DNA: TGCAGTGCTAGTGAAGCGGGGATCACAGATACGCAGTATTTT.

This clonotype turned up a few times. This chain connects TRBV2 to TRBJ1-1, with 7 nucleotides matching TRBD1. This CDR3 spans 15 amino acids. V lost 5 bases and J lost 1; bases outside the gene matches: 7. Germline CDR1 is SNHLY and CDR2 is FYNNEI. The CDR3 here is CASSPRGPWNTEAFF. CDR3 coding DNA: TGTGCCAGCAGTCCGAGGGGGCCCTGGAACACTGAAGCTTTCTTT.

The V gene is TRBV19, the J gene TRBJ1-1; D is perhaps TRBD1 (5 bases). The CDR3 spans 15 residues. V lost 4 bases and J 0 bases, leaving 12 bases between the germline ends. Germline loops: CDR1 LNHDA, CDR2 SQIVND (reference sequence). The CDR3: CASSRFRDLNTEAFF. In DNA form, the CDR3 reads TGTGCCAGTAGTAGATTCAGGGACTTGAACACTGAAGCTTTCTTT.

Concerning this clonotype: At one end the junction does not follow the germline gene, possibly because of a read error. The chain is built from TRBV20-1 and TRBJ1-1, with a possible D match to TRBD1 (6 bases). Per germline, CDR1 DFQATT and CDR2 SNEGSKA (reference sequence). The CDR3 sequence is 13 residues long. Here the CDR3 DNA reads TGCAGTGCGAGAGACAGGACGAACACTGAAGCTTTCTTT. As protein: CSARDRTNTEAFF.

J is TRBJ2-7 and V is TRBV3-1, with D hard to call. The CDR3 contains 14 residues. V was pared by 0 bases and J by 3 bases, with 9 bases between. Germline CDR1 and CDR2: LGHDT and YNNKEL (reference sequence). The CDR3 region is CASSQDPANYEQYF. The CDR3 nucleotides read TGTGCCAGCAGCCAAGACCCAGCTAACTACGAGCAGTACTTC.

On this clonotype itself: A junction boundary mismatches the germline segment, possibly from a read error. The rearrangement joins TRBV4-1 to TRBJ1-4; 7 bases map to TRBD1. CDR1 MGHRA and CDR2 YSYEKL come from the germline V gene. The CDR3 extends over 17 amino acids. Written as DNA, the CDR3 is TGCGCCTGCAGCCCTCTCGGGACAGCCTCTGTAAATGAAAAACTGTTTTTT. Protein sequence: CACSPLGTASVNEKLFF.

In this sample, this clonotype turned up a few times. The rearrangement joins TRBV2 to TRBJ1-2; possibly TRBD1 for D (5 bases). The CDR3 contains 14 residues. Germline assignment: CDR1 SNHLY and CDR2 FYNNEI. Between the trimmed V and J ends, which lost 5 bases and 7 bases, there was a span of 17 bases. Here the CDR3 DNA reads TGTGCCAGCAGTTACAAGTCAGGGTTGTTTGGCTACACCTTC. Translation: CASSYKSGLFGYTF.

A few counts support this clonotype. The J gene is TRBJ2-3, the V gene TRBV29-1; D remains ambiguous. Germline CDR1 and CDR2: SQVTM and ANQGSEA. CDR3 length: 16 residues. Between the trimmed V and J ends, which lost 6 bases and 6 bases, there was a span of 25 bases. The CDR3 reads CSVYYLESHAVDTQYF. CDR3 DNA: TGCAGCGTATACTACCTCGAAAGTCACGCCGTCGATACGCAGTATTTT.

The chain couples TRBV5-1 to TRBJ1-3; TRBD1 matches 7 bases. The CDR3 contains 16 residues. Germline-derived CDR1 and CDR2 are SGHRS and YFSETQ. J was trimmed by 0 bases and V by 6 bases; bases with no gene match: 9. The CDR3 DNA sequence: TGCGCCAGCACTCTGACAGGGACAGACTCTGGAAACACCATATATTTT. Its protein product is CASTLTGTDSGNTIYF.

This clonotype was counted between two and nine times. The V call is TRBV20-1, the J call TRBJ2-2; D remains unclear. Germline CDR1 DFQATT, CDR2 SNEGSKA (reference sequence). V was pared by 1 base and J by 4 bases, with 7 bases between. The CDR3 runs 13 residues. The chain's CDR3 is CSARAAVTGELFF. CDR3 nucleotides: TGCAGTGCTAGAGCCGCCGTCACCGGGGAGCTGTTTTTT.

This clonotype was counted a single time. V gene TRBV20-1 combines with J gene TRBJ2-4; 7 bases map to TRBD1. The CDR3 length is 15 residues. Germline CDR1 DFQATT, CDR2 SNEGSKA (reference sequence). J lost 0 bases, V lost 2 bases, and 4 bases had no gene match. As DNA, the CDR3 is TGCAGTGCTAGATTGGGGACAGCAGCCAAAAACATTCAGTACTTC. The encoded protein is CSARLGTAAKNIQYF.

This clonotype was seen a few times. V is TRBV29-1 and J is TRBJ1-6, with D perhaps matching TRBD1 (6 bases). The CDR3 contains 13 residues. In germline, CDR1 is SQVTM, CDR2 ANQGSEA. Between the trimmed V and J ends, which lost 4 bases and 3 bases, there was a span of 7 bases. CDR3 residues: CSVGTDYNSPLHF. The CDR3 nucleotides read TGCAGCGTTGGGACAGACTATAATTCACCCCTCCACTTT.

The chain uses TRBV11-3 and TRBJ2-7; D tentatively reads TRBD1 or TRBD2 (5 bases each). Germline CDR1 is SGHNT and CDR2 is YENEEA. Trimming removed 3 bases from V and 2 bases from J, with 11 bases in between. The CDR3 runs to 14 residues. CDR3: CASSLGRPPYEQYF. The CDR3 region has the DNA TGTGCCAGCAGCTTGGGACGCCCGCCCTACGAGCAGTACTTC.

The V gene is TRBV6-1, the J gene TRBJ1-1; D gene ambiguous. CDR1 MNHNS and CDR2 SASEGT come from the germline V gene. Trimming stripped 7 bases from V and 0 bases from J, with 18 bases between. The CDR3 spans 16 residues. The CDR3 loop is CASKEGPVPMNTEAFF. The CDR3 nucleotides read TGTGCCAGCAAGGAGGGCCCGGTCCCAATGAACACTGAAGCTTTCTTT.

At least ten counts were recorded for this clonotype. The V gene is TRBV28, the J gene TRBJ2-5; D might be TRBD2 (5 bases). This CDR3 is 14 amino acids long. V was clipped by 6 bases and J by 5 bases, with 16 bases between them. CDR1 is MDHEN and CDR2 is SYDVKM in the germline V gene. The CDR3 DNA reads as TGTGCCAGCAGGAAAGGGCGGGCCAAGGAGACCCAGTACTTC. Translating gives CASRKGRAKETQYF.

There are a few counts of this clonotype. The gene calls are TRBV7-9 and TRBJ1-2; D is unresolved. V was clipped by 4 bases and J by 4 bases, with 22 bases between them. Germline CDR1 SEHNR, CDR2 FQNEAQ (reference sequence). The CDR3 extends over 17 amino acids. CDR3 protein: CASSSGLPPRSFYGYTF. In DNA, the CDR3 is TGTGCCAGCAGCTCGGGTCTCCCTCCTCGCTCATTCTATGGCTACACCTTC. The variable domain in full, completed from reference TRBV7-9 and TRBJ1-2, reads DTGVSQNPRHKITKRGQNVTFRCDPISEHNRLYWYRQTLGQGPEFLTYFQNEAQLEKSRLLSDRFSAERPKGSFSTLEIQRTEQGDSAMYLCASSSGLPPRSFYGYTFGSGTRLTVV.